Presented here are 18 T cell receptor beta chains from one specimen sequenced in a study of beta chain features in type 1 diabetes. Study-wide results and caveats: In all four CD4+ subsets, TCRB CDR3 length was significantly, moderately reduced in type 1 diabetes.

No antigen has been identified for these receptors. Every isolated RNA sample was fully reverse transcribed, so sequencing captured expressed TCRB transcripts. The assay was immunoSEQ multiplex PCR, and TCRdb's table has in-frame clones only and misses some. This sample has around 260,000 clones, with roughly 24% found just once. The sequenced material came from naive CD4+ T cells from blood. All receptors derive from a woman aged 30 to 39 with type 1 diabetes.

CDR3 coding DNA: TGTGCCAGCAGTGATGAGGGCACCTCCAATGAGCAGTTCTTC. Its protein is CASSDEGTSNEQFF. This chain joins TRBV25-1 and TRBJ2-1, with D possibly being TRBD2 (5 bases). Deletions cut 3 bases from V and 6 bases from J, with 12 bases between. The CDR3 totals 14 residues. The germline gives CDR1 MGHDK, CDR2 SYGVNS.

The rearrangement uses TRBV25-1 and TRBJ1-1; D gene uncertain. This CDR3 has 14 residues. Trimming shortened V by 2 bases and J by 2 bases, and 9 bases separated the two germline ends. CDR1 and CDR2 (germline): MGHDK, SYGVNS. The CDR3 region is CASSENTFNTEAFF. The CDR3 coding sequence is TGTGCCAGCAGTGAAAACACATTTAACACTGAAGCTTTCTTT.

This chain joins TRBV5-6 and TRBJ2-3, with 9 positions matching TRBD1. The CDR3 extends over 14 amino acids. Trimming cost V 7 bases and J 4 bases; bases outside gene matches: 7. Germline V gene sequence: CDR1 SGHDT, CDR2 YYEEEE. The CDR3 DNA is TGTGCCAGCGGGCGGACAGGGGTCCCAGATACGCAGTATTTT. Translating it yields CASGRTGVPDTQYF.

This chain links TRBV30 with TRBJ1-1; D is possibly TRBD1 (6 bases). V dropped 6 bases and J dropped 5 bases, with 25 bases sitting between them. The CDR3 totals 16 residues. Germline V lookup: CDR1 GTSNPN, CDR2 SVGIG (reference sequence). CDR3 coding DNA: TGTGCCTGTATCTCTACTGGGGGCTTGGGAAAGACTGAAGCTTTCTTT. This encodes CACISTGGLGKTEAFF.

The CDR3 coding sequence is TGTGCCTGGAGTCGGGGGGATAATCAGCCCCAGCATTTT. Protein product: CAWSRGDNQPQHF. The chain joins TRBV30 to TRBJ1-5; a weak D match, TRBD1 (5 bases). The length of the CDR3 is 13 residues. The germline gives CDR1 GTSNPN, CDR2 SVGIG (reference sequence). Trimming shortened V by 2 bases and J by 4 bases, and 9 bases separated the two germline ends.

The CDR3 spells CASSDGTGIERAFF. In DNA form, the CDR3 reads TGTGCCAGCAGTGACGGGACAGGTATCGAAAGGGCTTTCTTT. The chain couples TRBV6-4 to TRBJ1-1, with 8 bases lining up with TRBD1. The CDR3 has 14 residues. Germline-derived CDR1 and CDR2 are MRHNA and SNTAGT. With 2 bases clipped from V and 11 bases from J, the junction kept 10 bases outside the gene matches.

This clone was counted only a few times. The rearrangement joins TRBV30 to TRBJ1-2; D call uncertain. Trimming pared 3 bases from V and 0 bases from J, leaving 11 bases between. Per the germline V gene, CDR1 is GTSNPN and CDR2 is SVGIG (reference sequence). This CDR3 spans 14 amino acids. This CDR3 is CAWRPAGSNYGYTF. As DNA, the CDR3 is TGTGCCTGGAGGCCCGCCGGGTCTAACTATGGCTACACCTTC.

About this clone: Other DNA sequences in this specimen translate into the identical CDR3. CDR3 region: CAWSVRGNTEAFF. DNA for the CDR3: TGTGCCTGGAGTGTACGCGGGAACACTGAAGCTTTCTTT. This sequence joins TRBV30 and TRBJ1-1; unclear D gene. The germline gives CDR1 GTSNPN, CDR2 SVGIG (reference sequence). V was pared by 0 bases and J by 1 base, with 6 bases between. This CDR3 comprises 13 residues.

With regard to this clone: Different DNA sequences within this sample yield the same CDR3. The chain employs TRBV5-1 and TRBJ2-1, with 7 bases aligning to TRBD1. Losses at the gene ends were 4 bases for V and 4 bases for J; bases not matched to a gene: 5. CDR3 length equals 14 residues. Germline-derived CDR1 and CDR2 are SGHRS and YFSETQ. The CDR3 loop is CASSLQGTYNEQFF. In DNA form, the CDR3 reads TGCGCCAGCAGCCTACAGGGGACATACAATGAGCAGTTCTTC.

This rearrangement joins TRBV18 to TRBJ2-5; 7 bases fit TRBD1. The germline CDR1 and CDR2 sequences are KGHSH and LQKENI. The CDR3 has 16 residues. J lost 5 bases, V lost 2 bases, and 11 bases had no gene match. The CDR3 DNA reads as TGTGCCAGCTCACCAGAAACAGACAGGGTTGGGGAGACCCAGTACTTC. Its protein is CASSPETDRVGETQYF.

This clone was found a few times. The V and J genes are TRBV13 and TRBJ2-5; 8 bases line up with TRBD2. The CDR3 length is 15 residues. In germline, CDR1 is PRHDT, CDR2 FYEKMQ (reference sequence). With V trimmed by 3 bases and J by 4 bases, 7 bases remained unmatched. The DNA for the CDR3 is TGTGCCAGCAGCTTGAGAGCGGGAGTGGGAGAGACCCAGTACTTC. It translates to CASSLRAGVGETQYF.

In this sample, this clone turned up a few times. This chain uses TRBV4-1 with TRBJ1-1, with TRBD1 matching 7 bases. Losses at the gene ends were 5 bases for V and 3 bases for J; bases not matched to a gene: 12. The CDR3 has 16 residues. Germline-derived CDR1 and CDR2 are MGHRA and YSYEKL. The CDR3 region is CASSNRQGRLDTEAFF. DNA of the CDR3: TGCGCCAGCAGCAACAGACAGGGAAGGTTGGACACTGAAGCTTTCTTT.

CDR3 DNA sequence: TGTGCCAGCAGTTACGCGATTGGACTAGGTTCGAGCGAGCAGTACTTC. Its translation: CASSYAIGLGSSEQYF. V usage is TRBV6-6 and J usage is TRBJ2-7; 7 nucleotides agree with TRBD2. Germline V gene lookup returns CDR1 MNHNY and CDR2 SVGAGI (reference sequence). The CDR3 spans 16 residues. J lost 6 bases, V lost 2 bases, and 13 bases had no gene match.

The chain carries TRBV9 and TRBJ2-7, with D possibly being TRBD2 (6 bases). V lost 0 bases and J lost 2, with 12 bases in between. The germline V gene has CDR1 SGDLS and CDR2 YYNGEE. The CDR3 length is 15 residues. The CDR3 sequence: CASSVGGDSTYEQYF. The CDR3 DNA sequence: TGTGCCAGCAGCGTAGGAGGGGACTCGACCTACGAGCAGTACTTC.

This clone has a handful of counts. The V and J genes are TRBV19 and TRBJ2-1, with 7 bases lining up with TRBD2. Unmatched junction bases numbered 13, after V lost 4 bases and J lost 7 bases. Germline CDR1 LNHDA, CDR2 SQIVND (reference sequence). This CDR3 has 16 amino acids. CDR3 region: CASSRPGTTLRNEQFF. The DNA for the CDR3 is TGTGCCAGTAGTAGGCCTGGGACTACCTTGAGGAATGAGCAGTTCTTC.

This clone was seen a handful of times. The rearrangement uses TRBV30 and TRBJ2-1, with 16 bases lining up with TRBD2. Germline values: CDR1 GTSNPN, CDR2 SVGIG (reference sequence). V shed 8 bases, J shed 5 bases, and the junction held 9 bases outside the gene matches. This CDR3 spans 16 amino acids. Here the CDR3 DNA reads TGTGCCCGAAACCTGGGACTAGCGGGAGGGAACAATGAGCAGTTCTTC. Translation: CARNLGLAGGNNEQFF.

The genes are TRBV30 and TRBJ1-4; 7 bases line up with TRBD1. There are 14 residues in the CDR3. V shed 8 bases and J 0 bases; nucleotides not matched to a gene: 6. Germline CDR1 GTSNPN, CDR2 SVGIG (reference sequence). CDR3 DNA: TGTGCCCACAGGGGTGACACAACTAATGAAAAACTGTTTTTT. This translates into CAHRGDTTNEKLFF.

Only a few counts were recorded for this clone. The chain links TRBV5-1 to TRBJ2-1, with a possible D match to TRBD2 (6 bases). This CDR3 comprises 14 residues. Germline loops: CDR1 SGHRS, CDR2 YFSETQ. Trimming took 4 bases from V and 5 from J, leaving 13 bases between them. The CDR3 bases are TGCGCCAGCAGCACCCAGGGACTGAACAATGAGCAGTTCTTC. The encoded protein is CASSTQGLNNEQFF.